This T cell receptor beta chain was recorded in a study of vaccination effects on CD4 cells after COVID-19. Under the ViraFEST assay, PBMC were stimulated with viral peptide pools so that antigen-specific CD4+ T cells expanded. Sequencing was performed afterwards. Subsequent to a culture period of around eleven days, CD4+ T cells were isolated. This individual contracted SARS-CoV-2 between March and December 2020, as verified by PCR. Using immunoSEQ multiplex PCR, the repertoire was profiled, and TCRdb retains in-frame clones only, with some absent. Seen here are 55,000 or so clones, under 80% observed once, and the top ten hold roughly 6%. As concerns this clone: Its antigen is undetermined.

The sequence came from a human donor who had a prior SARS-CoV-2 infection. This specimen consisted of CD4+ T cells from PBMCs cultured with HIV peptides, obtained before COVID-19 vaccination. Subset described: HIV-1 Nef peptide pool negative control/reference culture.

CDR3 in amino acids: CASSQGLQETQYF. In DNA, the CDR3 is TGTGCCAGCAGCCAGGGGCTCCAAGAGACCCAGTACTTC. This rearrangement joins TRBV3-1 (or the pseudogene TRBV3-2) to TRBJ2-5; perhaps TRBD1 as D (5 bases). The CDR3 runs to 13 residues. Germline CDR1 LGHDT, CDR2 YNNKEL (reference sequence). The ends were cut back, 3 bases at V and 1 base at J, with 6 bases in the middle.